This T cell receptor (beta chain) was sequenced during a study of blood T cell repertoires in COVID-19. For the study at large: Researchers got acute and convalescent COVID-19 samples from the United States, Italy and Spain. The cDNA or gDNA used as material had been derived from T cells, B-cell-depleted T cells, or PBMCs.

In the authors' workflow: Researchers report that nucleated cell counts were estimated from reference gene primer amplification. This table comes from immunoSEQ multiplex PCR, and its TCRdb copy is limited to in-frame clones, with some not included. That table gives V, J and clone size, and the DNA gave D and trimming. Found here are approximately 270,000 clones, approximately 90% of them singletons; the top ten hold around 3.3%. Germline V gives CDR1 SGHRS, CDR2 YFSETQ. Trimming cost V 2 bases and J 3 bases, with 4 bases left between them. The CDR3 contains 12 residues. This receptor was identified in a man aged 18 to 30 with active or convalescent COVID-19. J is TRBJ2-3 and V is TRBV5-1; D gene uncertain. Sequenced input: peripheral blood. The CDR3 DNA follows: TGCGCCAGCAGCTTCCAAACAGATACGCAGTATTTT. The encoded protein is CASSFQTDTQYF.